These T cell receptor beta chains were read from a single sample in a study of long-term antiretroviral therapy in people with HIV. TCRdb's copy holds only in-frame clones and misses some; the assay was immunoSEQ multiplex PCR. The sample lists 25,000 to 35,000 clones, over 90% seen once, with about 6.4% in the top ten. The material sequenced was unsorted PBMCs, taken almost 6.7 years after starting antiretroviral therapy. Every receptor here comes from a woman between 35 and 50 years old with HIV. The CDR3 runs from the conserved cysteine through the conserved F or W. The order of the fields is clone size, J gene, V gene, D gene, CDR3 protein, CDR3 DNA. The D gene is left open where the match is weak. Clone size, where shown, is once, few, many, or a class for clones that have expanded.

clone size: -; J gene: TRBJ2-3; V gene: TRBV6-5; D gene: -; CDR3 protein: CASRVGISTDTQYF; CDR3 DNA: TGTGCCAGCAGAGTCGGGATTAGCACAGATACGCAGTATTTT
clone size: -; J gene: TRBJ1-4; V gene: TRBV7-9; D gene: -; CDR3 protein: CASSLGVGVLTTNEKLFF; CDR3 DNA: TGTGCCAGCAGCTTAGGCGTGGGGGTGCTGACAACTAATGAAAAACTGTTTTTT
clone size: -; J gene: TRBJ2-5; V gene: TRBV9; D gene: TRBD2; CDR3 protein: CASTPGGGLQETQYF; CDR3 DNA: TGTGCCAGCACCCCCGGGGGGGGACTTCAAGAGACCCAGTACTTC
clone size: -; J gene: TRBJ1-1; V gene: TRBV2; D gene: TRBD1; CDR3 protein: CASRGTAESTEAFF; CDR3 DNA: TGTGCCAGCAGGGGGACAGCTGAAAGCACTGAAGCTTTCTTT
clone size: -; J gene: TRBJ1-1; V gene: TRBV7-9; D gene: TRBD1; CDR3 protein: CASSRGGTGRMNTEAFF; CDR3 DNA: TGTGCCAGCAGCCGAGGGGGGACAGGGAGGATGAACACTGAAGCTTTCTTT
clone size: -; J gene: TRBJ2-3; V gene: TRBV6-1; D gene: TRBD1; CDR3 protein: CASSEGQGADTQYF; CDR3 DNA: TGTGCCAGCAGTGAAGGGCAGGGGGCAGATACGCAGTATTTT
clone size: -; J gene: TRBJ1-4; V gene: TRBV11-2; D gene: TRBD1; CDR3 protein: CASSLDTQGVDEKLFF; CDR3 DNA: TGTGCCAGCAGCTTAGATACACAGGGGGTCGATGAAAAACTGTTTTTT
clone size: -; J gene: TRBJ1-5; V gene: TRBV2; D gene: TRBD1; CDR3 protein: CASRGTGVVSNQPQHF; CDR3 DNA: TGTGCCAGCAGGGGGACAGGGGTCGTTAGCAATCAGCCCCAGCATTTT
clone size: -; J gene: TRBJ2-3; V gene: TRBV29-1; D gene: TRBD2; CDR3 protein: CGGVGVSTDTQYF; CDR3 DNA: TGCGGGGGGGTAGGGGTCAGCACAGATACGCAGTATTTT
clone size: -; J gene: TRBJ2-1; V gene: TRBV5-5; D gene: TRBD1; CDR3 protein: CASSAPDRGRARGFF; CDR3 DNA: TGTGCCAGCAGCGCTCCGGACAGGGGCCGGGCCAGGGGTTTCTTC
clone size: -; J gene: TRBJ1-3; V gene: TRBV6-1; D gene: -; CDR3 protein: CASSGEGSGNTIYF; CDR3 DNA: TGTGCCAGCTCGGGGGAGGGCTCTGGAAACACCATATATTTT
clone size: once; J gene: TRBJ1-1; V gene: TRBV4-3; D gene: -; CDR3 protein: CASSQETGNTEAFF; CDR3 DNA: TGCGCCAGCAGCCAAGAGACAGGGAACACTGAAGCTTTCTTT
clone size: few; J gene: TRBJ2-7; V gene: TRBV29-1; D gene: -; CDR3 protein: CSVGDRTYEQYF; CDR3 DNA: TGCAGCGTTGGTGACAGAACCTACGAGCAGTACTTC
clone size: -; J gene: TRBJ2-5; V gene: TRBV6-5; D gene: TRBD2; CDR3 protein: CASSPGGSVGETQYF; CDR3 DNA: TGTGCCAGCAGTCCGGGGGGATCGGTAGGAGAGACCCAGTACTTC
clone size: -; J gene: TRBJ2-7; V gene: TRBV21-1; D gene: -; CDR3 protein: CASSKAGVPPYEQYF; CDR3 DNA: TGTGCCAGCAGCAAAGCGGGGGTACCTCCCTACGAGCAGTACTTC
clone size: -; J gene: TRBJ1-1; V gene: TRBV10-3; D gene: -; CDR3 protein: CAISDGTGVFF; CDR3 DNA: TGTGCCATCAGTGACGGGACCGGTGTTTTCTTT
clone size: -; J gene: TRBJ1-2; V gene: TRBV2; D gene: -; CDR3 protein: CASRTGNHQEGYTF; CDR3 DNA: TGTGCCAGCAGAACCGGGAACCATCAGGAGGGCTACACCTTC
clone size: -; J gene: TRBJ2-2; V gene: TRBV4-1; D gene: TRBD2; CDR3 protein: CASSQQLKASGGQYGELFF; CDR3 DNA: TGCGCCAGCAGCCAACAGTTAAAGGCTAGCGGGGGGCAATACGGGGAGCTGTTTTTT
clone size: -; J gene: TRBJ1-2; V gene: TRBV19; D gene: -; CDR3 protein: CASSKGADPYRYTF; CDR3 DNA: TGTGCCAGTAGCAAAGGGGCAGACCCATACCGCTACACCTTC
clone size: -; J gene: TRBJ1-4; V gene: TRBV6-6; D gene: -; CDR3 protein: CASSGGEGEKLFF; CDR3 DNA: TGTGCCAGCAGTGGAGGGGAGGGTGAAAAACTGTTTTTT
clone size: -; J gene: TRBJ1-2; V gene: TRBV30; D gene: -; CDR3 protein: CAWSAGYGNYGYTF; CDR3 DNA: TGTGCCTGGAGCGCAGGGTACGGAAACTATGGCTACACCTTC
clone size: -; J gene: TRBJ2-3; V gene: TRBV30; D gene: -; CDR3 protein: CAWTSAHTQYF; CDR3 DNA: TGTGCCTGGACTAGCGCCCATACGCAGTATTTT
clone size: few; J gene: TRBJ1-5; V gene: TRBV30; D gene: TRBD1; CDR3 protein: CACSPTGNQPQHF; CDR3 DNA: TGTGCCTGCTCACCGACAGGGAATCAGCCCCAGCATTTT
clone size: -; J gene: TRBJ1-4; V gene: TRBV4-1; D gene: -; CDR3 protein: CASRGTIGEKLFF; CDR3 DNA: TGCGCCAGCAGAGGAACGATAGGGGAAAAACTGTTTTTT
clone size: -; J gene: TRBJ1-3; V gene: TRBV7-9; D gene: -; CDR3 protein: CASSTLNTIYF; CDR3 DNA: TGTGCCAGCAGCACCCTAAACACCATATATTTT
clone size: -; J gene: TRBJ1-2; V gene: TRBV7-9; D gene: -; CDR3 protein: CASPIGAGPFYGYTF; CDR3 DNA: TGTGCCAGCCCGATTGGTGCCGGCCCGTTCTATGGCTACACCTTC
clone size: -; J gene: TRBJ2-2; V gene: TRBV5-4; D gene: -; CDR3 protein: CASSLSFGQNTGELFF; CDR3 DNA: TGTGCCAGCAGCTTGAGCTTTGGACAGAACACCGGGGAGCTGTTTTTT
clone size: -; J gene: TRBJ2-5; V gene: TRBV30; D gene: -; CDR3 protein: CAWSGGRETQYF; CDR3 DNA: TGTGCCTGGAGTGGGGGACGGGAGACCCAGTACTTC
clone size: -; J gene: TRBJ2-1; V gene: TRBV7-2; D gene: TRBD2; CDR3 protein: CASSLALAGEEEQFF; CDR3 DNA: TGTGCCAGCAGCTTAGCTCTAGCGGGGGAGGAAGAGCAGTTCTTC
clone size: -; J gene: TRBJ2-7; V gene: TRBV5-1; D gene: TRBD1; CDR3 protein: CASSNRDRVGEQYF; CDR3 DNA: TGCGCCAGCAGCAATCGGGACAGGGTCGGAGAGCAGTACTTC
clone size: -; J gene: TRBJ2-3; V gene: TRBV5-4; D gene: TRBD2; CDR3 protein: CASSRTSGGVSDTQYF; CDR3 DNA: TGTGCCAGCAGCCGGACTAGCGGGGGGGTTTCAGATACGCAGTATTTT
clone size: -; J gene: TRBJ2-7; V gene: TRBV29-1; D gene: -; CDR3 protein: CSVVEGTLGEQYF; CDR3 DNA: TGCAGCGTTGTCGAGGGGACGCTAGGCGAGCAGTACTTC
clone size: -; J gene: TRBJ2-7; V gene: TRBV4-2; D gene: -; CDR3 protein: CASSRDKPYEQYF; CDR3 DNA: TGTGCCAGCAGCCGGGACAAACCCTACGAGCAGTACTTC
clone size: -; J gene: TRBJ1-1; V gene: TRBV6-6; D gene: -; CDR3 protein: CASRYRDTEAFF; CDR3 DNA: TGTGCCAGCAGATATCGGGACACTGAAGCTTTCTTT
clone size: -; J gene: TRBJ1-1; V gene: TRBV6-5; D gene: -; CDR3 protein: CASSYSGVGYGAFF; CDR3 DNA: TGTGCCAGCAGTTACTCAGGGGTGGGATATGGAGCTTTCTTT
clone size: -; J gene: TRBJ2-1; V gene: TRBV21-1; D gene: -; CDR3 protein: CASKSGPTCDEQFF; CDR3 DNA: TGTGCCAGCAAATCGGGTCCCACGTGCGATGAGCAGTTCTTC
clone size: -; J gene: TRBJ1-1; V gene: TRBV4-1; D gene: -; CDR3 protein: CASGGGQKNTEAFF; CDR3 DNA: TGCGCCTCCGGGGGAGGACAGAAGAACACTGAAGCTTTCTTT
clone size: -; J gene: TRBJ2-3; V gene: TRBV6-6; D gene: TRBD2; CDR3 protein: CASSYGTRGTDTQYF; CDR3 DNA: TGTGCCAGCAGTTATGGGACTAGGGGCACAGATACGCAGTATTTT
clone size: -; J gene: TRBJ1-1; V gene: TRBV4-3; D gene: TRBD1; CDR3 protein: CASSQDLAGTGALRGTEAFF; CDR3 DNA: TGCGCCAGCAGCCAAGATTTAGCCGGGACAGGGGCCCTCAGGGGGACTGAAGCTTTCTTT
clone size: -; J gene: TRBJ2-7; V gene: TRBV5-4; D gene: -; CDR3 protein: CASSLDSAKYEQYF; CDR3 DNA: TGTGCCAGCAGCTTGGATAGCGCTAAGTACGAGCAGTACTTC
clone size: -; J gene: TRBJ2-6; V gene: TRBV5-6; D gene: -; CDR3 protein: CASSLSRGGSAGANVLTF; CDR3 DNA: TGTGCCAGCAGCTTGAGTAGAGGGGGGAGCGCTGGGGCCAACGTCCTGACTTTC
clone size: -; J gene: TRBJ2-3; V gene: TRBV9; D gene: -; CDR3 protein: CASSQVGDTQYF; CDR3 DNA: TGTGCCAGCAGCCAGGTCGGAGATACGCAGTATTTT
clone size: -; J gene: TRBJ2-3; V gene: TRBV5-8; D gene: TRBD1; CDR3 protein: CASSSHRGTDTQYF; CDR3 DNA: TGTGCCAGCAGCTCCCACAGGGGGACAGATACGCAGTATTTT
clone size: -; J gene: TRBJ2-1; V gene: TRBV19; D gene: -; CDR3 protein: CASSISGASYNEQFF; CDR3 DNA: TGTGCCAGTAGTATCTCGGGGGCCTCCTACAATGAGCAGTTCTTC
clone size: once; J gene: TRBJ2-3; V gene: TRBV9; D gene: -; CDR3 protein: CASSVAGPDTQYF; CDR3 DNA: TGTGCCAGCAGCGTAGCGGGGCCAGATACGCAGTATTTT
clone size: -; J gene: TRBJ1-6; V gene: TRBV5-5; D gene: -; CDR3 protein: CASSLVFQGNSPLHF; CDR3 DNA: TGTGCCAGCAGCTTGGTGTTCCAGGGAAATTCACCCCTCCACTTT
clone size: -; J gene: TRBJ1-6; V gene: TRBV7-2; D gene: -; CDR3 protein: CASSLWGNSPLHF; CDR3 DNA: TGTGCCAGCAGCTTATGGGGTAATTCACCCCTCCACTTT
clone size: once; J gene: TRBJ2-3; V gene: TRBV11-2; D gene: -; CDR3 protein: CASAFSPGHRPQYF; CDR3 DNA: TGTGCCAGCGCTTTTTCCCCGGGTCACCGTCCGCAGTATTTT
clone size: -; J gene: TRBJ2-2; V gene: TRBV10-3; D gene: TRBD1; CDR3 protein: CAISPGQEYGELFF; CDR3 DNA: TGTGCCATCAGCCCGGGACAGGAGTACGGGGAGCTGTTTTTT
clone size: once; J gene: TRBJ1-2; V gene: TRBV5-8; D gene: TRBD1; CDR3 protein: CASSSGTGLGGYTF; CDR3 DNA: TGTGCCAGCAGCTCGGGGACAGGGCTCGGAGGCTACACCTTC